This T cell receptor beta chain is from a study of blood T cell repertoires in COVID-19 (TCRdb year 2020). Background on the whole study: Samples covering the acute and convalescent phases of COVID-19 were provided by collaborators in the United States, Italy and Spain. The material from the prospective study consisted of cDNA or gDNA derived from T cells, B-cell-depleted T cells, or PBMCs. Deeply sampled blood TCRbeta repertoires from subjects exposed to, actively infected with, or recovered from COVID-19 were included in the dataset. The repertoires were released in a freely available public database intended as a resource for research on the immune response to SARS-CoV-2. The samples were drawn from the first 160 participants of the ongoing ImmuneRACE study and from 1,254 subjects provided by 6 global collaborators. The sample metadata nearly always contained a de-identified subject ID, COVID-19 status, age in years and sex. Where available, HLA class I and class II types were obtained from metadata supplied by the sample provider rather than from assay-based typing. Points the paper makes about the study in general: How much clinical and demographic metadata was included differed by source and by participant, and the metadata was provided uncurated.

TCRbeta CDR3 regions were amplified from genomic DNA using the immunoSEQ Assay, a bias-controlled multiplex PCR. The published analysis was carried out like this. Within the assay, amplification of reference gene primers was used to estimate how many nucleated cells each sample contained. To quantify the absolute abundance of each unique TCRbeta CDR3 rearrangement, sequence reads were collapsed and filtered. For each sample, productive Simpson clonality was calculated as the square root of Simpson's diversity index across productive rearrangements. The source is immuneACCESS, and TCRdb retained only in-frame sequences with V and J called. Part of the clones is not carried over; for the studies checked, unresolved V genes explain less than half of this, and the remainder is unexplained. V and J calls and clone size are those listed in that table; D and trimming were worked out from the DNA. For this sample the table gives 150,000 to 200,000 clones, of which more than 70% were detected only once. Under 7% of the sample goes to the ten largest clones.

The germline V gene yields SGHRS for CDR1 and YFSETQ for CDR2. Trimming removed 4 bases from V and 0 bases from J; the gene matches leave 6 bases unexplained. The CDR3 has 15 amino acids, counting the end cysteine and phenylalanine. The DNA shown is the 45-base CDR3, in frame from base 1. Participants in the prospective study were aged about 18 to 95 years, lived in under 30 United States geographic areas, and enrolled through a virtual design. In the prospective study, cohorts were assigned on the basis of participant-reported clinical history obtained from a screening survey and a study questionnaire. For ImmuneRACE Cohort 3, a participant was defined as recovered based on two consecutive negative NP/OP PCR tests, clearance by a healthcare professional, or resolution of symptoms. In the prospective study, mobile phlebotomists collected whole blood, serum and a nasopharyngeal or oropharyngeal swab from each participant. Additional blood draws and questionnaires over an approximately two-month period could optionally be provided by prospective study participants. Blood samples from the prospective study were shipped frozen or at room temperature prior to DNA extraction.

As concerns this clone: Its antigen target is currently unknown. No much larger clone is present one base from it, and per-base qualities are unavailable.

The sequenced sample consisted of PBMCs or T cells enriched from blood (not recorded which). The rearranged segments are TRBV5-1 and TRBJ2-7, and TRBD2 aligns with 8 junction nucleotides. This TCR derives from a man aged 40-49 years who had recovered from COVID-19. The CDR3 sequence is CASSPAGGFSYEQYF. The nucleotide sequence reads as follows: TGCGCCAGCAGCCCTGCGGGGGGCTTCTCCTACGAGCAGTACTTC.